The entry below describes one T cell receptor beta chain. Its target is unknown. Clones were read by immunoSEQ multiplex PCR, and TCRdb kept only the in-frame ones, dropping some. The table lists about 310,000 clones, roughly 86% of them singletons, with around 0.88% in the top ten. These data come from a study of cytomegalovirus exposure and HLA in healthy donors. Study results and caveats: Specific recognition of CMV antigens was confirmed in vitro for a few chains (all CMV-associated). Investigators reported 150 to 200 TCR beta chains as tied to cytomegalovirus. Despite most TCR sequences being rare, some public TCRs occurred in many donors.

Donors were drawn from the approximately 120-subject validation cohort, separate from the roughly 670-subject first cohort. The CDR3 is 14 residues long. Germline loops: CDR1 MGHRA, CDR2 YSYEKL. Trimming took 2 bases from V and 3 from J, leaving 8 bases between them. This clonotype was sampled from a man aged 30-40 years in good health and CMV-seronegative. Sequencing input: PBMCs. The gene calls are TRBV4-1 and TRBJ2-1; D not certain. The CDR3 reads CASSQPRYYNEQFF. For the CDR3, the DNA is TGCGCCAGCAGCCAACCGAGGTACTACAATGAGCAGTTCTTC.